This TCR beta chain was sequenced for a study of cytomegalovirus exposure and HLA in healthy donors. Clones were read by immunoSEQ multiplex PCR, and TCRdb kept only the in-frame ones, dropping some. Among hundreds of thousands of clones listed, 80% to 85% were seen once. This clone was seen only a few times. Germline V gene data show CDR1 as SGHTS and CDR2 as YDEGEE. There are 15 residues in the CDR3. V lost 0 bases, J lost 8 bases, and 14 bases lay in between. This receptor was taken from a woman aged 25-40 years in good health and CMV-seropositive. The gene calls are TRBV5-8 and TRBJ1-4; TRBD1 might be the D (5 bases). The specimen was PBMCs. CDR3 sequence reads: CASSLGAGIGEKLFF. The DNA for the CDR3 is TGTGCCAGCAGCTTGGGCGCAGGGATAGGCGAAAAACTGTTTTTT.